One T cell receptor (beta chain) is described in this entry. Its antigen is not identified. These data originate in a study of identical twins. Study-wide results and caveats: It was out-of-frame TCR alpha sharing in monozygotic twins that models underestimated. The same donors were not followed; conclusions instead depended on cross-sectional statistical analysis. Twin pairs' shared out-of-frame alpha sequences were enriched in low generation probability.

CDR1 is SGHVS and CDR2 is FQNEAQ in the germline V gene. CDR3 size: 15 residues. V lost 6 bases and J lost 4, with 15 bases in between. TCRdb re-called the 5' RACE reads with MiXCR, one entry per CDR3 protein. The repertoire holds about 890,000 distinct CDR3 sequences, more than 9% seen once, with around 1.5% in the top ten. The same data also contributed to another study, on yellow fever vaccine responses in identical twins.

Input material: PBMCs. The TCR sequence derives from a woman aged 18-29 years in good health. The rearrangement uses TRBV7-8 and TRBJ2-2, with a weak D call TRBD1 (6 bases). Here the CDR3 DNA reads TGTGCCAGCAGACCAGAGGGACAAATCACCGGGGAGCTGTTTTTT. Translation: CASRPEGQITGELFF.